The next 19 T cell receptor beta chains were all read from a single sample in a study of metastatic and nonmetastatic thyroid tumors. Prior to thyroid surgery, none of the patients had received any treatment. TCRdb recomputed clones from the PCR reads via MiXCR. The sample yields some 45,000 clones, around 17% seen once. The specimen sequenced was blood. The source is a female donor with papillary thyroid cancer or a benign thyroid nodule (not recorded which). Some clones in this sample may be carry-over from other donors' samples.

This clone was detected ten times or more. The chain uses TRBV7-6 and TRBJ2-3; 7 bases are shared with TRBD2. Germline V gene lookup returns CDR1 SGHVS and CDR2 FNYEAQ. The CDR3 sequence is 15 residues long. The V gene end was trimmed by 1 base and the J gene end by 6 bases; junction bases not matched to a gene: 7. CDR3 in DNA: TGTGCCAGCAGCTTAGTAGGTGGGAGGGCCGATACGCAGTATTTT. Residues: CASSLVGGRADTQYF.

The chain carries TRBV5-1 and TRBJ1-2; weak D call: TRBD1 (5 bases). Germline CDR1 SGHRS, CDR2 YFSETQ. This CDR3 region has 15 residues. V lost 2 bases to trimming and J lost 6 bases, with 17 bases between them. CDR3 bases: TGCGCCAGCAGCTTTGCCCAGGGAGGGTCTCATGGCTACACCTTC. Translation: CASSFAQGGSHGYTF.

This clone has ten or more counts. This chain connects TRBV4-1 to TRBJ2-1; 10 nucleotides line up with TRBD2. The CDR3 totals 15 residues. Trimming took 3 bases from V and 9 from J; bases not matched to a gene: 8. Germline CDR1 and CDR2: MGHRA and YSYEKL. The CDR3 nucleotides read TGCGCCAGCAGCCAGCTTCAACTAGCGGGAAGTGAGCAGTTCTTC. Translated: CASSQLQLAGSEQFF.

This clone has a count of ten or more. The V call is TRBV12-3 or TRBV12-4, the J call TRBJ1-2, with TRBD1 matching 9 bases. The CDR3 contains 15 residues. V lost 6 bases and J lost 8; bases outside the gene matches: 13. CDR3 loop: CASSNPGQGWEGYTF. In nucleotides, the CDR3 is TGTGCCAGCAGCAACCCGGGACAGGGATGGGAGGGCTACACCTTC.

This clone was recorded at least ten times. The chain combines TRBV2 with TRBJ1-5; 9 positions agree with TRBD1. Germline CDR1 SNHLY, CDR2 FYNNEI. The CDR3 spans 16 residues. V gave up 6 bases and J gave up 3 bases; unmatched junction bases: 9. CDR3 amino acids: CASSRDRVSSNQPQHF. DNA for the CDR3: TGTGCCAGCAGCCGGGACAGGGTGTCGTCCAATCAGCCCCAGCATTTT. Filled out from reference TRBV2 and TRBJ1-5, the complete variable domain reads EPEVTQTPSHQVTQMGQEVILRCVPISNHLYFYWYRQILGQKVEFLVSFYNNEISEKSEIFDDQFSVERPDGSNFTLKIRSTKLEDSAMYFCASSRDRVSSNQPQHFGDGTRLSIL.

This clone has a handful of counts. The CDR3 nucleotides read TGTGCCACCAGCAGAGGGCAGGGGGCACGGGAGCAGTACTTC. The encoded protein is CATSRGQGAREQYF. This chain uses TRBV15 with TRBJ2-7; TRBD1 agrees at 8 bases. Germline V gene lookup returns CDR1 LNHNV and CDR2 YYDKDF (reference sequence). The junction had 6 bases not matched to a gene; V was cut back by 1 base and J by 7 bases. This CDR3 region has 14 residues.

The chain links TRBV11-3 to TRBJ2-2; D remains unclear. Trimming took off 4 bases at V and 0 bases at J, with 6 bases between the two ends. In germline, CDR1 is SGHNT, CDR2 YENEEA. The CDR3 is 14 amino acids. The CDR3 coding sequence is TGTGCCAGCAGCTCCCAGTCGAACACCGGGGAGCTGTTTTTT. Its protein product is CASSSQSNTGELFF.

This clone was seen ten or more times. The chain joins TRBV7-9 to TRBJ1-2; a possible D gene is TRBD1 (5 bases). Deletions cut 0 bases from V and 5 bases from J, with 10 bases between. Germline V gene lookup returns CDR1 SEHNR and CDR2 FQNEAQ (reference sequence). This CDR3 region has 14 residues. The CDR3 DNA sequence: TGTGCCAGCAGCTTAGCGGGGGACCTTTATGGCTACACCTTC. It codes for CASSLAGDLYGYTF.

Many counts were recorded for this clone. The chain combines TRBV6-1 with TRBJ2-5; unclear D gene. The CDR3 covers 12 residues. From germline, CDR1 is MNHNS and CDR2 SASEGT. V was clipped by 4 bases and J by 9 bases, with 12 bases between them. The DNA of the CDR3 is TGTGCCAGCAGTGCTAACGAGAGGCCCCAGTACTTC. This encodes CASSANERPQYF.

The rearrangement uses TRBV9 and TRBJ2-6, with D unresolved. Germline V gene data show CDR1 as SGDLS and CDR2 as YYNGEE. Between the trimmed V and J ends, which lost 3 bases and 0 bases, there was a span of 4 bases. The CDR3 runs 14 residues. The CDR3 region has the DNA TGTGCCAGCAGCGAGAGCTCTGGGGCCAACGTCCTGACTTTC. The encoded protein is CASSESSGANVLTF.

This clone was detected many times. The V call is TRBV30, the J call TRBJ1-6; D is perhaps TRBD1 (5 bases). The CDR3 loop spans 15 amino acids. The germline gives CDR1 GTSNPN, CDR2 SVGIG (reference sequence). Trimming shortened V by 4 bases and J by 5 bases, and 15 bases separated the two germline ends. Here the CDR3 reads CAWNVGGGNNSPLHF. In nucleotides, the CDR3 is TGTGCCTGGAATGTGGGGGGGGGTAATAATTCACCCCTCCACTTT.

This clone was observed a handful of times. The chain has TRBV11-2 and TRBJ2-7; D not resolved. Trimming stripped 2 bases from V and 3 bases from J, with 11 bases between. The CDR3 contains 14 residues. Germline-derived CDR1 and CDR2 are SGHAT and FQNNGV. This chain's CDR3 is CASSLSPRIYEQYF. The CDR3 DNA sequence: TGTGCCAGCAGCTTAAGCCCTCGAATCTACGAGCAGTACTTC.

This clone has a count of ten or more. The rearrangement joins TRBV11-1 to TRBJ2-3; 8 nucleotides match TRBD2. Germline-derived CDR1 and CDR2 are SGHAT and FQDESV (reference sequence). This CDR3 spans 16 amino acids. The V segment lost 2 bases and the J segment 2 bases; nucleotides outside the gene matches: 6. In DNA, the CDR3 is TGTGCCAGCAGCTTAAGCCTAGCGGGTGCCACAGATACGCAGTATTTT. It translates to CASSLSLAGATDTQYF.

This clone was observed at least ten times. The J gene is TRBJ2-4, the V gene TRBV18, with a tentative D call TRBD2 (5 bases). The CDR3 spans 12 residues. The V gene lost 6 bases and the J gene lost 8 bases, with 11 bases spanning the gap. CDR1 is KGHSH and CDR2 is LQKENI in the germline V gene. The CDR3 DNA sequence: TGTGCCAGCTCGTCGTACGGGGACATTCAGTACTTC. Translating gives CASSSYGDIQYF. The full variable domain, in which reference TRBV18 and TRBJ2-4 provide the parts outside the CDR3, is NAGVMQNPRHLVRRRGQEARLRCSPMKGHSHVYWYRQLPEEGLKFMVYLQKENIIDESGMPKERFSAEFPKEGPSILRIQQVVRGDSAAYFCASSSYGDIQYFGAGTRLSVL.

A word on this clone: At one end, the junction sequence differs from germline, possibly due to a read error. J is TRBJ2-1 and V is TRBV3-1; D might be TRBD2 (7 bases). CDR3 length equals 12 residues. Looked up from germline, CDR1 is LGHDT and CDR2 is YNNKEL (reference sequence). CDR3 bases: TGTGCCAGCAGCCAAGATTCAGGGGAGGGGGTCTTC. This translates into CASSQDSGEGVF.

This clone has a count of ten or more. V usage is TRBV2 and J usage is TRBJ2-7, with D perhaps TRBD1 (6 bases). Per germline, CDR1 SNHLY and CDR2 FYNNEI. This CDR3 contains 14 residues. With 5 bases removed from V and 0 bases from J, the gap between germline ends came to 11 bases. The CDR3 DNA reads as TGTGCCAGCAGTCCCAGACAGGACTCCTACGAGCAGTACTTC. Its protein is CASSPRQDSYEQYF.

This clone appeared many times. The identical CDR3 is also encoded by other nucleotide sequences in the sample. The genes are TRBV20-1 and TRBJ2-2; 10 bases agree with TRBD2. Germline-derived CDR1 and CDR2 are DFQATT and SNEGSKA (reference sequence). The V segment lost 8 bases and the J segment 1 base; nucleotides outside the gene matches: 10. The CDR3 spans 16 residues. CDR3: CSKNHSGRRNTGELFF. In nucleotides, the CDR3 is TGCAGTAAGAACCATAGCGGGAGGCGGAACACCGGGGAGCTGTTTTTT.

The CDR3 nucleotides are TGTGCCAGCAGTGAAGCGCAGGACACTGGGGAGCAGTTCTTC. The encoded protein is CASSEAQDTGEQFF. The V gene is TRBV2, the J gene TRBJ2-1, with D perhaps TRBD1 (5 bases). The V end was cut by 0 bases, the J end by 10 bases, with 13 bases between. The CDR3 spans 14 residues. CDR1 and CDR2 from the germline V gene are SNHLY and FYNNEI.

This clone was counted many times. The chain uses TRBV2 and TRBJ2-5; D possibly corresponds to TRBD1 (6 bases). The germline V gene encodes CDR1 SNHLY and CDR2 FYNNEI. The CDR3 is 13 residues long. Trimming left V 5 bases short and J 5 bases short, with 12 bases between. The CDR3 loop is CASSTDRRETQYF. Written as DNA, the CDR3 is TGTGCCAGCAGTACCGACAGGCGGGAGACCCAGTACTTC.